The rows below give T cell receptor beta chains drawn from one sample of a study of shared clonotypes between healthy human individuals. Method: immunoSEQ multiplex PCR; TCRdb's copy keeps in-frame clones and lacks some. There are roughly 1,100,000 clones in the sample; approximately 76% occur only once, and 1.4% lies in the top ten. What was sequenced was memory CD4+ T cells sorted from blood. The source of these receptors is a man aged 18 to 29 in good health. Both conserved end residues are part of each CDR3. D genes are given only for firm matches. The size entry is marked missing in some rows and otherwise reads once, few, many or a size class.

clone size,V gene,J gene,D gene,CDR3 protein,CDR3 DNA
-,TRBV7-3,TRBJ2-3,-,CASSTTLTDTQYF,TGTGCCAGCAGCACTACCCTTACAGATACGCAGTATTTT
-,TRBV19,TRBJ1-6,-,CASRSGTANSPLHF,TGTGCCAGTAGAAGCGGGACGGCCAATTCACCCCTCCACTTT
-,TRBV7-6,TRBJ2-1,-,CASSLAGHYNEQFF,TGTGCCAGCAGCTTAGCTGGACACTACAATGAGCAGTTCTTC
-,TRBV19,TRBJ2-1,-,CASSIESGQKQFF,TGTGCCAGTAGTATAGAGTCCGGGCAGAAGCAGTTCTTC
-,TRBV7-2,TRBJ1-1,-,CASSLTGMNTEAFF,TGTGCCAGCAGCTTAACAGGAATGAACACTGAAGCTTTCTTT
-,TRBV18,TRBJ2-7,TRBD1,CASSPLIHSAGQGANEQYF,TGTGCCAGCTCACCATTAATACACTCAGCGGGACAGGGGGCTAACGAGCAGTACTTC
-,TRBV12-5,TRBJ2-1,TRBD2,CASGSGLANNEQFF,TGTGCTAGTGGTTCGGGACTAGCGAACAATGAGCAGTTCTTC
-,TRBV7-2,TRBJ2-7,TRBD1,CASSLGQGAYEQYF,TGTGCCAGCAGCTTAGGGCAGGGGGCCTACGAGCAGTACTTC
-,TRBV9,TRBJ1-4,-,CASSVAPMDEKLFF,TGTGCCAGCAGCGTAGCCCCGATGGATGAAAAACTGTTTTTT
-,TRBV9,TRBJ1-6,TRBD1,CASSPAGTAYSSYNSPLHF,TGTGCCAGCAGCCCCGCCGGGACAGCTTATAGCTCCTATAATTCACCCCTCCACTTT
-,TRBV29-1,TRBJ2-7,-,CSVGQVYEQYF,TGCAGCGTTGGGCAGGTCTACGAGCAGTACTTC
-,TRBV9,TRBJ2-1,TRBD2,CASSAGEGRYNEQFF,TGTGCCAGCAGCGCGGGGGAGGGCCGTTACAATGAGCAGTTCTTC
few,TRBV20-1,TRBJ1-2,-,CSISRGGGYTF,TGCAGCATATCGAGGGGTGGGGGCTACACCTTC
-,TRBV10-2,TRBJ2-3,-,CASSEMVTTDTQYF,TGCGCCAGCAGTGAGATGGTCACCACAGATACGCAGTATTTT
few,TRBV6-5,TRBJ2-2,-,CASSGSAGELFF,TGTGCCAGCAGTGGGTCGGCCGGGGAGCTGTTTTTT
-,TRBV28,TRBJ1-2,-,CASSITGFYGYTF,TGTGCCAGCAGCATAACAGGGTTCTATGGCTACACCTTC
-,TRBV6-6,TRBJ2-7,TRBD1,CASNQPGQGTYEQYF,TGTGCCAGCAACCAACCGGGACAGGGTACCTACGAGCAGTACTTC
-,TRBV19,TRBJ2-1,-,CASSIFRLQGGNEQFF,TGTGCCAGTAGTATATTTCGGCTCCAAGGCGGAAATGAGCAGTTCTTC
-,TRBV5-1,TRBJ1-5,-,CASSPTGINQPQHF,TGCGCCAGCAGCCCTACAGGAATCAATCAGCCCCAGCATTTT
-,TRBV4-3,TRBJ1-6,-,CASSQERTKQYNSPLHF,TGCGCCAGCAGCCAAGAGCGGACGAAGCAGTATAATTCACCCCTCCACTTT
-,TRBV30,TRBJ2-6,-,CAWSAAGAYGANVLTF,TGTGCCTGGAGTGCGGCAGGGGCTTATGGGGCCAACGTCCTGACTTTC
-,TRBV2,TRBJ2-7,-,CASGRGGDDEQYF,TGTGCCAGCGGGAGGGGGGGCGACGACGAGCAGTACTTC
-,TRBV4-1,TRBJ2-7,TRBD1,CASSQPTGGAWYEQYF,TGCGCCAGCAGCCAACCCACAGGGGGCGCGTGGTACGAGCAGTACTTC
-,TRBV5-6,TRBJ1-6,-,CASSLGQADNSPLHF,TGTGCCAGCAGCTTGGGACAGGCCGATAATTCACCCCTCCACTTT
-,TRBV11-2,TRBJ2-3,-,CASSPTSANTDTQYF,TGTGCCAGCAGCCCCACAAGCGCTAACACAGATACGCAGTATTTT
-,TRBV27,TRBJ2-3,-,CASSSDYTQYF,TGTGCCAGCAGTTCGGATTATACGCAGTATTTT
-,TRBV9,TRBJ2-3,-,CASSPEMRDTQYF,TGTGCCAGCAGCCCCGAGATGCGGGATACGCAGTATTTT
-,TRBV30,TRBJ2-3,-,CAQRGDTDTQYF,TGTGCCCAAAGGGGGGACACAGATACGCAGTATTTT
-,TRBV7-3,TRBJ2-1,TRBD1,CASSPGTGAFNEQFF,TGTGCCAGCAGCCCCGGGACAGGGGCTTTTAATGAGCAGTTCTTC
-,TRBV2,TRBJ1-2,-,CASSSGPTSRGYTF,TGTGCCAGCAGTTCGGGTCCCACGTCGAGGGGCTACACCTTC
-,TRBV5-1,TRBJ2-2,TRBD1,CASSYGQGNTGELFF,TGCGCCAGCAGCTACGGACAGGGGAACACCGGGGAGCTGTTTTTT
-,TRBV11-2,TRBJ2-4,-,CASSLGYGNIQYF,TGTGCCAGCAGCTTAGGATACGGAAACATTCAGTACTTC
-,TRBV6-4,TRBJ2-5,TRBD2,CASSETSGGKTQYF,TGTGCCAGCAGTGAGACTAGCGGGGGAAAGACCCAGTACTTC
-,TRBV5-4,TRBJ2-3,-,CASSSSGTDTQYF,TGTGCCAGCAGCTCCTCAGGGACAGATACGCAGTATTTT
-,TRBV6-5,TRBJ2-5,TRBD1,CASRRQGAMETQYF,TGTGCCAGCAGGCGACAGGGGGCAATGGAGACCCAGTACTTC
-,TRBV15,TRBJ2-7,TRBD2,CATSRERGLDPSGRFSYEQYF,TGTGCCACCAGCAGAGAGAGGGGACTTGACCCTAGCGGGAGGTTCTCCTACGAGCAGTACTTC
few,TRBV21-1,TRBJ2-7,-,CASSKPCIPPGPSYEQYF,TGTGCCAGCAGCAAACCTTGTATCCCCCCGGGCCCCTCCTACGAGCAGTACTTC
-,TRBV5-5,TRBJ1-1,-,CASSLFWGRAEAFF,TGTGCCAGCAGCTTGTTCTGGGGGAGGGCTGAAGCTTTCTTT
-,TRBV20-1,TRBJ2-1,-,CSATSLNEQFF,TGCAGTGCTACGAGCTTAAATGAGCAGTTCTTC
-,TRBV5-1,TRBJ2-1,-,CASSLAVPAGNEQFF,TGCGCCAGCAGCTTGGCGGTTCCCGCGGGCAATGAGCAGTTCTTC
-,TRBV19,TRBJ2-7,TRBD1,CASKKGQGVYEQYF,TGTGCCAGTAAAAAGGGACAGGGAGTGTACGAGCAGTACTTC
-,TRBV5-4,TRBJ1-6,-,CASSPGLDSPLHF,TGTGCCAGCAGCCCGGGACTCGATTCACCCCTCCACTTT
-,TRBV10-3,TRBJ1-1,-,CAISESRVGTEAFF,TGTGCCATCAGTGAGTCCAGGGTGGGCACTGAAGCTTTCTTT
-,TRBV9,TRBJ2-5,TRBD2,CASSVAGGRQETQYF,TGTGCCAGCAGCGTAGCGGGGGGACGCCAAGAGACCCAGTACTTC
few,TRBV28,TRBJ2-2,TRBD2,CATQGSGRDTGELFF,TGTGCCACTCAAGGGTCCGGGAGGGACACCGGGGAGCTGTTTTTT
-,TRBV25-1,TRBJ2-6,-,CASSETLGRAGANVLTF,TGTGCCAGCAGTGAAACCTTGGGCAGGGCCGGGGCCAACGTCCTGACTTTC
-,TRBV7-2,TRBJ2-7,-,CASSLVMPGSYEQYF,TGTGCCAGCAGCTTAGTTATGCCCGGTTCCTACGAGCAGTACTTC
-,TRBV2,TRBJ2-7,TRBD2,CASSAGLAVPPYEQYF,TGTGCCAGCAGTGCGGGACTAGCGGTCCCTCCCTACGAGCAGTACTTC
-,TRBV18,TRBJ1-1,-,CASSPQAPTGLSEAFF,TGTGCCAGCTCACCTCAGGCACCGACAGGCCTCTCTGAAGCTTTCTTT
-,TRBV18,TRBJ2-7,TRBD2,CASSPSAGSSYEQYF,TGTGCCAGCTCACCATCAGCGGGGAGCTCCTACGAGCAGTACTTC
many,TRBV10-1,TRBJ2-4,-,CASSEGQKNIQYF,TGCGCCAGCAGTGAGGGACAGAAAAACATTCAGTACTTC
-,TRBV28,TRBJ1-5,-,CASSLSREPQHF,TGTGCCAGCAGTTTGAGTCGGGAGCCCCAGCATTTT
-,TRBV18,TRBJ1-1,-,CASSLQKNTEAFF,TGTGCCAGCTCACTCCAGAAAAACACTGAAGCTTTCTTT
few,TRBV6-1,TRBJ2-7,TRBD2,CASRTTSGVSYEQYF,TGTGCCAGCAGGACGACTAGCGGGGTCTCCTACGAGCAGTACTTC
-,TRBV5-4,TRBJ2-3,-,CASSPRGGVSTDTQYF,TGTGCCAGCAGTCCTAGGGGGGGAGTAAGCACAGATACGCAGTATTTT
-,TRBV6-5,TRBJ2-2,-,CAGGQSNTGELFF,TGTGCCGGAGGACAGTCCAACACCGGGGAGCTGTTTTTT
few,TRBV6-1,TRBJ1-1,TRBD1,CASRAGTGVNTEAFF,TGTGCCAGCAGAGCCGGGACAGGGGTGAACACTGAAGCTTTCTTT